This TCR beta chain comes out of a study of T cells after yellow fever vaccination. Study-level findings and limits: Peak timing came faster in the weaker secondary response, day 5 versus 15.

The germline V gene encodes CDR1 LGHNA and CDR2 YNFKEQ. V lost 0 bases and J lost 13, with 16 bases in between. This CDR3 has 14 amino acids. Of note for this clonotype: Its antigen is not known.

The TCR cDNA carried a universal primer site and UMIs from 5'RACE template switching. MiXCR was run by TCRdb on the 5' RACE reads, yielding one entry per CDR3 protein. The sample has more than 250,000 distinct CDR3 sequences; approximately 7% are singletons. The chain links TRBV4-2 to TRBJ2-4, with no clear D. This TCR came from a man between 18 and 35 years old who received the YFV17D yellow fever vaccine. This specimen consisted of PBMCs, obtained roughly 46 days after the first yellow fever vaccination. The CDR3 reads CASSQDRAGALQYF. The DNA of the CDR3 is TGTGCCAGCAGCCAAGATCGGGCAGGAGCCCTACAGTACTTC.